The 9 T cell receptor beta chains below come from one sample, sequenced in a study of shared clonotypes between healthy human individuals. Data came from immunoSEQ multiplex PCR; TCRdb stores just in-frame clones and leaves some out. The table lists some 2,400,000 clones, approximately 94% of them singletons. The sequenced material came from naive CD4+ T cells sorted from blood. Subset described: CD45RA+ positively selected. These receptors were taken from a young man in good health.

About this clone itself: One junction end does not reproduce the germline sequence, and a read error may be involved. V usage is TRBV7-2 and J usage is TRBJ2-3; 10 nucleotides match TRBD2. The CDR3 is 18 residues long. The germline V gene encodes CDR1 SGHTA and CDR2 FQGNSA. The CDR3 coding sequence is TGTGCCAGCACCTTACAGCGGGGGGGCGGTGTGAGCACAGATACGCAGTATTTT. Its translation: CASTLQRGGGVSTDTQYF.

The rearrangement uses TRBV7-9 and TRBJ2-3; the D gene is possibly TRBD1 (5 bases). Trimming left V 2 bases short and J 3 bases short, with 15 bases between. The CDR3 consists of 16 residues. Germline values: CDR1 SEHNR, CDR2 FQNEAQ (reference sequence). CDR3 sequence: CASSLRYRSTTDTQYF. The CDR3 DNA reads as TGTGCCAGCAGCTTACGATACAGGTCCACAACAGATACGCAGTATTTT.

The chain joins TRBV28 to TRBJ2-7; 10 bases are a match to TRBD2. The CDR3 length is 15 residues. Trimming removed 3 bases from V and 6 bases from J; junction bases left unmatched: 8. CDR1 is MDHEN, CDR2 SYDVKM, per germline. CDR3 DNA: TGTGCCAGCAGTTTTGGTAGCGGGGGGCTTGGCGAGCAGTACTTC. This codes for CASSFGSGGLGEQYF.

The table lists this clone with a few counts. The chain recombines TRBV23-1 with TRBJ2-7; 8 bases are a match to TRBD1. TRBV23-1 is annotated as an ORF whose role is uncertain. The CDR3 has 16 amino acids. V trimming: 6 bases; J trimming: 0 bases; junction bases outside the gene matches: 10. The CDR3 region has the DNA TGCGCCAGCAGCCTGGGTATGGGACAGGTCTCCTACGAGCAGTACTTC. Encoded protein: CASSLGMGQVSYEQYF.

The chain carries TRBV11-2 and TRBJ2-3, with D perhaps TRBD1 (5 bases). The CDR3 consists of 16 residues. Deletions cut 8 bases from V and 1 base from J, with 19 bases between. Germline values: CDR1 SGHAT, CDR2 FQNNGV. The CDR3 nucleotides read TGTGCCAGCTCCCCCGGCTGGGTAGGGGGCACAGATACGCAGTATTTT. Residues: CASSPGWVGGTDTQYF.

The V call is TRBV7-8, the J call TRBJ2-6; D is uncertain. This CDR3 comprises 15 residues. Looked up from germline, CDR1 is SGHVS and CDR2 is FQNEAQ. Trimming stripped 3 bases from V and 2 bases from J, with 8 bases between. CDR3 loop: CASSLVLAGANVLTF. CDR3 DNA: TGTGCCAGCAGCTTGGTCCTAGCTGGGGCCAACGTCCTGACTTTC.

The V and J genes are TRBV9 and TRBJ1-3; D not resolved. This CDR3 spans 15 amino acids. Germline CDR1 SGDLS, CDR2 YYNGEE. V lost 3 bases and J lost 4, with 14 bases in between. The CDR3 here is CASSARAEGGNTIYF. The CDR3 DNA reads TGTGCCAGCAGCGCCAGAGCCGAGGGAGGAAACACCATATATTTT. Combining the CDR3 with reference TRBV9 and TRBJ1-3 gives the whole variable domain DSGVTQTPKHLITATGQRVTLRCSPRSGDLSVYWYQQSLDQGLQFLIQYYNGEERAKGNILERFSAQQFPDLHSELNLSSLELGDSALYFCASSARAEGGNTIYFGEGSWLTVV.

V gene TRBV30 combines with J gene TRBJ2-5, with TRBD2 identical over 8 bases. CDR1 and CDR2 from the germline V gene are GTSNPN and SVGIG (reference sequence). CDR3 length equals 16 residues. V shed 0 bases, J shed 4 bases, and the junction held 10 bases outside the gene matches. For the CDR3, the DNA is TGTGCCTGGAGTGTACTACGGGAGGGAAAGGGAGAGACCCAGTACTTC. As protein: CAWSVLREGKGETQYF.

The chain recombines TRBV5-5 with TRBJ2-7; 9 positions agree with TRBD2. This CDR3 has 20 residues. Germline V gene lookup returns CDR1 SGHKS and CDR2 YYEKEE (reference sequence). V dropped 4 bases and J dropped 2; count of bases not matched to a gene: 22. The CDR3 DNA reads TGTGCCAGCAGCAAAATGACTGACAGAGCCTCGGGCGGGAGGGCCTACGAGCAGTACTTC. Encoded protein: CASSKMTDRASGGRAYEQYF.